Shown below are 23 T cell receptor beta chains from a single sample sequenced in a study of blood T cell repertoires in COVID-19. TCRdb's copy holds only in-frame clones and misses some; the assay was immunoSEQ multiplex PCR. Found here are about 110,000 clones, about nine tenths of them singletons; the top ten hold about 1.1%. The source material was peripheral blood. These receptors came from a human donor in a cohort sampled during active COVID-19.

The V call is TRBV10-3, the J call TRBJ1-1, with 7 positions matching TRBD1. Unmatched junction bases numbered 4, after V lost 6 bases and J lost 3 bases. The CDR3 covers 13 residues. Germline V CDR1 and CDR2: ENHRY, SYGVKD. For the CDR3, the DNA is TGTGCCATCAGCACGGACAGGTACACTGAAGCTTTCTTT. Translating gives CAISTDRYTEAFF.

The rearrangement joins TRBV28 to TRBJ2-3; TRBD2 matches 15 bases. Trimming cost V 5 bases and J 3 bases; bases outside gene matches: 9. This CDR3 comprises 18 residues. Germline CDR1 is MDHEN and CDR2 is SYDVKM. The CDR3 bases are TGTGCCAGCAGTAGGACTAGCGGGAGGGCCCGTGGGACAGATACGCAGTATTTT. Protein sequence: CASSRTSGRARGTDTQYF.

The chain links TRBV27 to TRBJ2-7, with 7 bases aligning to TRBD1. With V trimmed by 6 bases and J by 4 bases, 9 bases remained unmatched. CDR3 size: 14 residues. CDR1 MNHEY and CDR2 SMNVEV come from the germline V gene (reference sequence). CDR3 residues: CASSPGQIGYEQYF. CDR3 nucleotides: TGTGCCAGCAGCCCGGGACAGATCGGGTACGAGCAGTACTTC.

The chain combines TRBV3-1 (or the pseudogene TRBV3-2) with TRBJ1-1; 10 positions agree with TRBD1. In germline, CDR1 is LGHDT, CDR2 YNNKEL (reference sequence). With 4 bases clipped from V and 4 bases from J, the junction kept 3 bases outside the gene matches. The length of the CDR3 is 14 residues. CDR3 in amino acids: CASSPRDRGTEAFF. As DNA, the CDR3 is TGTGCCAGCAGCCCCCGGGACAGGGGCACTGAAGCTTTCTTT.

V usage is TRBV27 and J usage is TRBJ2-6, with a tentative D call TRBD1 (5 bases). Germline V gene lookup returns CDR1 MNHEY and CDR2 SMNVEV (reference sequence). This CDR3 contains 15 residues. The V gene lost 6 bases and the J gene lost 0 bases, with 9 bases spanning the gap. The CDR3 loop is CASRSGYSGANVLTF. DNA for the CDR3: TGTGCCAGCAGATCAGGGTACTCTGGGGCCAACGTCCTGACTTTC.

The CDR3 reads CASSPQGVNQPQHF. In DNA form, the CDR3 reads TGTGCCAGCAGCCCACAGGGGGTCAATCAGCCCCAGCATTTT. This chain connects TRBV7-9 to TRBJ1-5, with TRBD1 matching over 8 bases. There are 14 residues in the CDR3. With V trimmed by 5 bases and J by 3 bases, 3 bases remained unmatched. CDR1 is SEHNR, CDR2 FQNEAQ, per germline (reference sequence).

The chain employs TRBV5-1 and TRBJ1-6; TRBD1 might be the D (5 bases). The CDR3 has 16 residues. Germline CDR1 and CDR2: SGHRS and YFSETQ. Trimming left V 0 bases short and J 7 bases short, with 14 bases between. CDR3 in DNA: TGCGCCAGCAGCTTGGAAGGGTCAGGGTTCAATTCACCCCTCCACTTT. This gives the protein CASSLEGSGFNSPLHF.

About this clone: The same CDR3 arises from other DNA sequences in this sample as well. CDR3 protein: CASSPRQGANYGYTF. Here the CDR3 DNA reads TGTGCCAGCAGCCCCCGACAGGGGGCTAACTATGGCTACACCTTC. The chain couples TRBV5-4 to TRBJ1-2, with 9 bases aligning to TRBD1. Germline CDR1 and CDR2: SGHNT and YYREEE (reference sequence). V lost 4 bases and J lost 0; bases outside the gene matches: 4. CDR3 length: 15 residues.

V usage is TRBV7-2 and J usage is TRBJ1-1; the D gene is possibly TRBD1 (5 bases). This CDR3 contains 14 residues. V lost 5 bases and J lost 0, with 10 bases in between. The germline gives CDR1 SGHTA, CDR2 FQGNSA. In DNA, the CDR3 is TGTGCCAGCAGCGGTGGACACATGAACACTGAAGCTTTCTTT. It translates to CASSGGHMNTEAFF. The entire variable domain, with the rest obtained from reference TRBV7-2 and TRBJ1-1, is as follows: GAGVSQSPSNKVTEKGKDVELRCDPISGHTALYWYRQSLGQGLEFLIYFQGNSAPDKSGLPSDRFSAERTGGSVSTLTIQRTQQEDSAVYLCASSGGHMNTEAFFGQGTRLTVV.

In this sample, this clone turned up once. Here the CDR3 DNA reads TGTGCCACCACGCGGGGTCCTAACTATGGCTACACCTTC. The encoded protein is CATTRGPNYGYTF. The chain carries TRBV24-1 and TRBJ1-2, with D hard to call. In germline, CDR1 is KGHDR, CDR2 SFDVKD. Trimming shortened V by 8 bases and J by 0 bases, and 9 bases separated the two germline ends. The CDR3 has 13 amino acids.

V gene TRBV15 combines with J gene TRBJ2-3; TRBD2 matches at 13 bases. V gave up 1 base and J gave up 2 bases; unmatched junction bases: 3. Germline V gene sequence: CDR1 LNHNV, CDR2 YYDKDF (reference sequence). This CDR3 has 17 amino acids. Written as DNA, the CDR3 is TGTGCCACCAGCAGAGTGGGGACTAGCGGGAACACAGATACGCAGTATTTT. Protein: CATSRVGTSGNTDTQYF.

Here the CDR3 reads CASSNLPADTQYF. The CDR3 coding sequence is TGTGCCAGTAGTAACCTCCCGGCAGATACGCAGTATTTT. The chain recombines TRBV19 with TRBJ2-3; D gene unclear. This CDR3 comprises 13 residues. Germline CDR1 reads LNHDA; CDR2 reads SQIVND (reference sequence). Trimming removed 4 bases from V and 4 bases from J, with 9 bases in between.

V is TRBV19 and J is TRBJ2-5; TRBD2 agrees at 14 bases. J lost 4 bases, V lost 6 bases, and 7 bases had no gene match. This CDR3 comprises 16 residues. Germline-derived CDR1 and CDR2 are LNHDA and SQIVND (reference sequence). The DNA for the CDR3 is TGTGCCAGTAGCCAGGGGACTAGCGGGAGTGGAGAGACCCAGTACTTC. Protein: CASSQGTSGSGETQYF.

J is TRBJ2-2 and V is TRBV10-3; 11 bases match TRBD1. The CDR3 has 19 amino acids. Germline V gene data show CDR1 as ENHRY and CDR2 as SYGVKD. Trimming took 8 bases from V and 0 from J; bases not matched to a gene: 14. Written as DNA, the CDR3 is TGTGCCATCCGGGTTGGGACAGGACAGGGGGCCTCGAACACCGGGGAGCTGTTTTTT. Translating it yields CAIRVGTGQGASNTGELFF.

The chain carries TRBV9 and TRBJ2-1; no reliable D call. V dropped 2 bases and J dropped 1 base, with 7 bases sitting between them. The CDR3 is 14 amino acids. The germline gives CDR1 SGDLS, CDR2 YYNGEE. The CDR3 is CASSVSGSYNEQFF. The CDR3 DNA reads TGTGCCAGCAGCGTCTCCGGGTCCTACAATGAGCAGTTCTTC. Full variable domain (rest looked up from reference TRBV9 and TRBJ2-1): DSGVTQTPKHLITATGQRVTLRCSPRSGDLSVYWYQQSLDQGLQFLIQYYNGEERAKGNILERFSAQQFPDLHSELNLSSLELGDSALYFCASSVSGSYNEQFFGPGTRLTVL.

The chain couples TRBV19 to TRBJ2-2, with 9 nucleotides matching TRBD1. V shed 3 bases, J shed 4 bases, and the junction held 9 bases outside the gene matches. Germline CDR1 is LNHDA and CDR2 is SQIVND (reference sequence). CDR3 size: 17 residues. The CDR3 coding sequence is TGTGCCAGTAGTATTCGCGGACAGGGGCCCCTCACCGGGGAGCTGTTTTTT. Protein product: CASSIRGQGPLTGELFF. Full variable domain (rest looked up from reference TRBV19 and TRBJ2-2): DGGITQSPKYLFRKEGQNVTLSCEQNLNHDAMYWYRQDPGQGLRLIYYSQIVNDFQKGDIAEGYSVSREKKESFPLTVTSAQKNPTAFYLCASSIRGQGPLTGELFFGEGSRLTVL.

The J gene is TRBJ2-5, the V gene TRBV2; TRBD1 is a possible D gene (6 bases). CDR1 is SNHLY, CDR2 FYNNEI, per germline. V was trimmed by 5 bases and J by 0 bases, leaving 31 bases between them. The CDR3 runs to 21 residues. The CDR3 nucleotides read TGTGCCAGCAGTCTCGATCTTAACTTATTAATCCGGGACACTAACCAAGAGACCCAGTACTTC. This codes for CASSLDLNLLIRDTNQETQYF.

This clone has a handful of counts. The J gene is TRBJ1-3, the V gene TRBV7-9; D unclear. V shed 0 bases and J shed 2 bases, with 14 bases lying between them. Germline assignment: CDR1 SEHNR and CDR2 FQNEAQ (reference sequence). The CDR3 spans 17 residues. The CDR3 is CASSLASSTGAGNTIYF. In DNA form, the CDR3 reads TGTGCCAGCAGCTTAGCCTCCTCCACCGGAGCTGGAAACACCATATATTTT.

The rearrangement links TRBV7-9 to TRBJ1-5, with a tentative D call TRBD1 (5 bases). Germline V gene data show CDR1 as SEHNR and CDR2 as FQNEAQ (reference sequence). CDR3 size: 14 residues. Trimming removed 0 bases at V and 6 bases at J, with 9 bases between. The CDR3 is CASSLASGGQPQHF. CDR3 in DNA: TGTGCCAGCAGCTTAGCAAGCGGGGGTCAGCCCCAGCATTTT.

The rearrangement links TRBV9 to TRBJ2-3; 7 bases fit TRBD1. The V segment lost 4 bases and the J segment 4 bases; nucleotides outside the gene matches: 6. The germline CDR1 and CDR2 sequences are SGDLS and YYNGEE. CDR3 length: 14 residues. CDR3 bases: TGTGCCAGCAGCCCCCGACAGGGAGCAGATACGCAGTATTTT. As protein: CASSPRQGADTQYF.

The V gene is TRBV5-1, the J gene TRBJ2-5; D is unclear. V gave up 6 bases and J gave up 5 bases, with 14 bases separating them. The CDR3 extends over 13 amino acids. Germline CDR1 is SGHRS and CDR2 is YFSETQ. Written as DNA, the CDR3 is TGCGCCAGCAACGAGACGCCCAGGGAGACCCAGTACTTC. Protein sequence: CASNETPRETQYF.

This chain connects TRBV11-1 to TRBJ2-5; possible D gene TRBD1, 5 bases. Germline V lookup: CDR1 SGHAT, CDR2 FQDESV (reference sequence). Trimming pared 5 bases from V and 5 bases from J, leaving 9 bases between. The CDR3 contains 12 residues. In nucleotides, the CDR3 is TGTGCCAGCAGCCGTCCAGGGGAGACCCAGTACTTC. It translates to CASSRPGETQYF.

The chain is built from TRBV5-5 and TRBJ2-5; perhaps TRBD1 as D (6 bases). V was pared by 3 bases and J by 4 bases, with 16 bases between. The CDR3 sequence is 15 residues long. Germline assignment: CDR1 SGHKS and CDR2 YYEKEE (reference sequence). The CDR3 sequence: CASSSQGRGGETQYF. The CDR3 nucleotides read TGTGCCAGCAGCTCACAGGGTAGAGGGGGAGAGACCCAGTACTTC.